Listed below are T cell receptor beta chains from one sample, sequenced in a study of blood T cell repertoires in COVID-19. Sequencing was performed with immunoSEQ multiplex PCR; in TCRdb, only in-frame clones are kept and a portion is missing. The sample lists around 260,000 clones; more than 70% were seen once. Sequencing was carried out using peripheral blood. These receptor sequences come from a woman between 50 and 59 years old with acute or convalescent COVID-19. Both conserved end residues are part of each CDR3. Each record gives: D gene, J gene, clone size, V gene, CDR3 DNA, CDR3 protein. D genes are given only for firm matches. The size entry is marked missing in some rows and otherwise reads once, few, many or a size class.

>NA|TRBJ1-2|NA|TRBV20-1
TGCAGTGCTAGAGTCCTCTATGGCTACACCTTC
CSARVLYGYTF
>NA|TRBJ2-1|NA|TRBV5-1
TGCGCCAGCAGCGCGGGACAGAACAATGAGCAGTTCTTC
CASSAGQNNEQFF
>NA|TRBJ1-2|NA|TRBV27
TGTGCCAGCAAACCGGAGCCGACCAACTATGGCTACACCTTC
CASKPEPTNYGYTF
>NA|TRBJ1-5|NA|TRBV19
TGTGCCACCGCGTGGGGCCAGTCCAGCAATCAGCCCCAGCATTTT
CATAWGQSSNQPQHF
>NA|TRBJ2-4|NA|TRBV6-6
TGTGCCAGCAGTTACGAGGGATCCCTGGCCAAAAACATTCAGTACTTC
CASSYEGSLAKNIQYF
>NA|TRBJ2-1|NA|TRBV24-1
TGTGCCACCACGGGGGACTCCTACAATGAGCAGTTCTTC
CATTGDSYNEQFF
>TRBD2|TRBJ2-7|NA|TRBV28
TGTGCCAGCAGTTTATTGTCGGCAGGCGGGAGCGAGCAGTACTTC
CASSLLSAGGSEQYF
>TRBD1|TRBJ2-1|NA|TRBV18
TGTGCCAGCTCACAAACCGGGACAGGGGTTGGCAATGAGCAGTTCTTC
CASSQTGTGVGNEQFF
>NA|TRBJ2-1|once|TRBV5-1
TGCGCCAGCAGCCCCCCTACTAGCAATGAGCAGTTCTTC
CASSPPTSNEQFF
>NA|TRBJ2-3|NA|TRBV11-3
TGTGCCAGCAGCTTAGGCCCCCCCTTCCCGGCGCAGTATTTT
CASSLGPPFPAQYF
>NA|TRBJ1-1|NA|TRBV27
TGTGCCAGCAGCAGACAAATGAACACTGAAGCTTTCTTT
CASSRQMNTEAFF
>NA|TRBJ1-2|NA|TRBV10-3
TGTGCCATCAGCACGGAGTGGAGCTACACCTTC
CAISTEWSYTF
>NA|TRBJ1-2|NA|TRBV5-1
TGCGCCAGCAGCTCAAACTATGGCTACACCTTC
CASSSNYGYTF
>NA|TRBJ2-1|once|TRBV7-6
TGTGCCAGCAGCTTAGAGCGCAGAAACTCCTACAATGAGCAGTTCTTC
CASSLERRNSYNEQFF
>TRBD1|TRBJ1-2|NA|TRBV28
TGTGCCAGCAGTTCAGGGGGTTTTGGCTACACCTTC
CASSSGGFGYTF
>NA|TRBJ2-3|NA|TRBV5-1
TGCGCCAGCACACGGACAGCGAGCACAGATACGCAGTATTTT
CASTRTASTDTQYF
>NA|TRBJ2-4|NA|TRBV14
TGTGCCAGCAGCCATGTGGGAGCAAACATTCAGTACTTC
CASSHVGANIQYF
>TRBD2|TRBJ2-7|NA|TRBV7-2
TGTGCCAGCAGCTTTGGCGGGGGAATGGGCGAGCAGTACTTC
CASSFGGGMGEQYF
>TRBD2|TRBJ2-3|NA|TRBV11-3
TGTGCCAGCAGCTTGGGCCAGCGGGAGAACACAGATACGCAGTATTTT
CASSLGQRENTDTQYF
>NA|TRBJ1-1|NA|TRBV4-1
TGCGCCAGCAGCCAAGTGAAACGCTGGGGGAGGACTGAAGCTTTCTTT
CASSQVKRWGRTEAFF
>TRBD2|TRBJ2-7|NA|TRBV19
TGTGCCAGTAGTCTAGCGGGAGGACCCTACGAGCAGTACTTC
CASSLAGGPYEQYF
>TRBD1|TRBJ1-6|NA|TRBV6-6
TGTGCCAGCAGCTACGACAGGGGTCGATCACCCCTCCACTTT
CASSYDRGRSPLHF
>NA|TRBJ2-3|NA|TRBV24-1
TGTGCCACCAGTGATTCCCCCAGTTCGAGCGGAGATACGCAGTATTTT
CATSDSPSSSGDTQYF
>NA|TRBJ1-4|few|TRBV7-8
TGTGCCAGCAGCTTACTTGAGAGGAAACTGTTTTTT
CASSLLERKLFF
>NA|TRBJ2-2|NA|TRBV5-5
TGTGCCAGCAGCTTAGGTTGGGGGCAGGGCGGGGAGCTGTTTTTT
CASSLGWGQGGELFF
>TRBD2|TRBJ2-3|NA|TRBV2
TGTGCCAGCAGTGACCCGACTAGCGGGTCAGATACGCAGTATTTT
CASSDPTSGSDTQYF
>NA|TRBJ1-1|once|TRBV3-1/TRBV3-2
TGTGCCAGCAGCGTCAGGGTGAACACTGAAGCTTTCTTT
CASSVRVNTEAFF
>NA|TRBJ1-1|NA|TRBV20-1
TGCAGTGCTAGTCGACATCAAGGGAACACTGAAGCTTTCTTT
CSASRHQGNTEAFF
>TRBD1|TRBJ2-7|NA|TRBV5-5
TGTGCCAGCAGCCTGACAGGGGTCGGCGAGCAGTACTTC
CASSLTGVGEQYF
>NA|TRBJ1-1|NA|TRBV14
TGTGCCAGCAGCCAACCTTACACTGAAGCTTTCTTT
CASSQPYTEAFF
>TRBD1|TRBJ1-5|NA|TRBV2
TGTGCCAGCAGTTCCGAGGACAGGCGCTTGCCCCAGCATTTT
CASSSEDRRLPQHF
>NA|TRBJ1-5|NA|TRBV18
TGTGCCAGCTCCCCTTCTGCCGGGGGGAATCAGCCCCAGCATTTT
CASSPSAGGNQPQHF
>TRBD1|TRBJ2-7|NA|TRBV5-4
TGTGCCAGCAGCTTGGGCGCGACAGGGGGCTTCTACGAGCAGTACTTC
CASSLGATGGFYEQYF
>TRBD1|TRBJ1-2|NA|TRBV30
TGTGCCTGGAGTGTAAACAGGGGTAGCTATGGCTACACCTTC
CAWSVNRGSYGYTF
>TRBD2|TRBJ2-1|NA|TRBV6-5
TGTGCCACCGTACTAGCGGGCAACAATGAGCAGTTCTTC
CATVLAGNNEQFF
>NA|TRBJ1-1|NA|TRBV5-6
TGTGCCAGCAGCGTCTTGACAGGGAACACTGAAGCTTTCTTT
CASSVLTGNTEAFF
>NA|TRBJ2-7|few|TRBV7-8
TGTGCCAGCAGCTTATGGCCAGCGCAATCCTACGAGCAGTACTTC
CASSLWPAQSYEQYF
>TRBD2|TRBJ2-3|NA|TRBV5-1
TGCGCCAGCAGCAATAGCGGGAGCACAGATACGCAGTATTTT
CASSNSGSTDTQYF
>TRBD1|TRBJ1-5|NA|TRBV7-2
TGTGCCAGCAGCTTAGGACAGGGTGGTCAGCCCCAGCATTTT
CASSLGQGGQPQHF
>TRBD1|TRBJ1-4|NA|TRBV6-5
TGTGCCAGCAGGAGGGACAGAACTAATGAAAAACTGTTTTTT
CASRRDRTNEKLFF
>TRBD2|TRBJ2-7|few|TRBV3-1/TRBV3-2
TGTGCCAGCAGCCTCACTAGCGGGAGGGCCTACGAGCAGTACTTC
CASSLTSGRAYEQYF
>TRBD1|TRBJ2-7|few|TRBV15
TGTGCCACCAGCAGGGGGACAGGGGGTTACGAGCAGTACTTC
CATSRGTGGYEQYF
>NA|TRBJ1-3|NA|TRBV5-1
TGCGCCAGCAGCTTCTCGGGATCGGAAAACACCATATATTTT
CASSFSGSENTIYF
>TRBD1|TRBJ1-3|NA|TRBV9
TGTGCCAGCAGCGGAGGACAGGAGGTCTCTGGAAACACCATATATTTT
CASSGGQEVSGNTIYF
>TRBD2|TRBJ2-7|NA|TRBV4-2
TGTGCCAGCAGCCCACAACTAGCGGGACTAACCTACGAGCAGTACTTC
CASSPQLAGLTYEQYF
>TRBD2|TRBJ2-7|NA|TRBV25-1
TGTGCCAGCAGTGAATACGGCGGGAGGGCCAAGAACGAGCAGTACTTC
CASSEYGGRAKNEQYF
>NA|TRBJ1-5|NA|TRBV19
TGTGCCAGTAGTAAAGACAAAAATCAGCCCCAGCATTTT
CASSKDKNQPQHF
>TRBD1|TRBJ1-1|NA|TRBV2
TGTGCCAGCAGCCGGGACAGGGTGGGGAACACTGAAGCTTTCTTT
CASSRDRVGNTEAFF
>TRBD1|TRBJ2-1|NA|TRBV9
TGTGCCAGCAGCGCTCAAGGGGGCCGTCGCAATGAGCAGTTCTTC
CASSAQGGRRNEQFF
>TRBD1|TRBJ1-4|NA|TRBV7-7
TGTGCCAGCAGCCCCTCGACAGGGACTAATGAAAAACTGTTTTTT
CASSPSTGTNEKLFF
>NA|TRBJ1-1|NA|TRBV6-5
TGTGCCAGGAGTTACCGAGGTGAGGGAACTGAAGCTTTCTTT
CARSYRGEGTEAFF
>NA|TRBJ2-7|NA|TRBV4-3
TGCGCCAGCAGCCAAGAACAGAGCTCCTACGAGCAGTACTTC
CASSQEQSSYEQYF
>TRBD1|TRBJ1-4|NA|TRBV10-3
TGTGCCATCAGGGGGTCCGGGACAGCCGAAAAACTGTTTTTT
CAIRGSGTAEKLFF